The entry that follows covers one T cell receptor (beta chain) sequence. The V gene lost 4 bases and the J gene lost 2 bases, with 10 bases spanning the gap. Germline V gene data show CDR1 as SGHRS and CDR2 as YFSETQ. The CDR3 is made up of 14 amino acids. These data belong to a study of T cell responses to AZD1222 COVID-19 vaccine. Repertoires were generated with immunoSEQ multiplex PCR, while TCRdb's copy carries only in-frame clones and drops some. The repertoire holds some 140,000 clones, with approximately 90% as singletons. The receptor comes from an adult in good health. The sample was peripheral blood, taken on day 0 of AZD1222 vaccination. This sequence joins TRBV5-1 and TRBJ1-5; D might be TRBD1 (5 bases). DNA for the CDR3: TGCGCCAGCAGCCGGTGGGGGGGCAATCAGCCCCAGCATTTT. It yields the protein CASSRWGGNQPQHF.